The T cell receptor beta chain described here comes from a study of T cells in Graves' hyperthyroidism and ophthalmopathy. Study-wide context: Upon initial diagnosis and before any treatment, peripheral blood was collected.

V lost 5 bases and J lost 9; bases outside the gene matches: 8. The V gene's germline CDR1 is MNHEY and CDR2 SVGEGT. This CDR3 has 14 amino acids. Patients were excluded for uncontrolled infection, other autoimmune disease, pregnancy or lactation. TCR beta CDR3 regions were amplified from RNA transcripts. The HTBI primer set served for first-round RT-PCR of the TCR CDR3. MiXCR, applied by TCRdb to the multiplex PCR reads, yields one record per CDR3 protein. Among 300,000 to 450,000 distinct CDR3 sequences, approximately 15% were seen once, and the ten largest hold 9.5% to 11%. Study results and caveats: Most thyroid clonotypes with frequency above 0.001 were detected in blood. Model-based prediction identified ophthalmopathy a median 6.5 months prior to its onset.

This clonotype has a handful of counts. Its specificity is unknown. The sample was blood. The J gene is TRBJ2-4, the V gene TRBV6-2 or TRBV6-3; 9 bases are a match to TRBD1. The sequence came from a woman aged 55 to 70 with Graves' hyperthyroidism. The CDR3 reads CASSTGQGRGIQYF. In nucleotides, the CDR3 is TGTGCCAGCAGTACGGGACAGGGCAGGGGCATTCAGTACTTC.